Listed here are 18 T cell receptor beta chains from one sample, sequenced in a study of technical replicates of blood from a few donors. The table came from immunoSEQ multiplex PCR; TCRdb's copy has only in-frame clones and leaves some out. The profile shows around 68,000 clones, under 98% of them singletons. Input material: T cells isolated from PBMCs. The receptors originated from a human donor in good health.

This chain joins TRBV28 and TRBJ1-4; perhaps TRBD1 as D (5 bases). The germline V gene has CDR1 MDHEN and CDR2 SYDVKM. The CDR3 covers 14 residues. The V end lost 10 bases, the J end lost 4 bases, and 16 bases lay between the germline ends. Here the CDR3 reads CATIGGGINEKLFF. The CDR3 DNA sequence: TGTGCCACCATCGGGGGGGGAATTAATGAAAAACTGTTTTTT.

CDR3 nucleotide sequence: TGTGCCTGTCAAACTAGCGACTACAATGAGCAGTTCTTC. Translation gives CACQTSDYNEQFF. This sequence joins TRBV30 and TRBJ2-1; TRBD2 agrees at 7 bases. The germline CDR1 and CDR2 sequences are GTSNPN and SVGIG (reference sequence). This CDR3 spans 13 amino acids. The V and J ends lost 6 bases and 3 bases, in that order; junction bases with no gene match: 5. The whole variable domain, remainder taken from reference TRBV30 and TRBJ2-1, is SQTIHQWPATLVQPVGSPLSLECTVEGTSNPNLYWYRQAAGRGLQLLFYSVGIGQISSEVPQNLSASRPQDRQFILSSKKLLLSDSGFYLCACQTSDYNEQFFGPGTRLTVL.

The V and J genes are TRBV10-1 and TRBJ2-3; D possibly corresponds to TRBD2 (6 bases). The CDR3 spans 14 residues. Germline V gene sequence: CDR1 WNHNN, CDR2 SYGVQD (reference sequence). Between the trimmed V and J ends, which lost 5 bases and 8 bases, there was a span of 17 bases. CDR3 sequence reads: CASSSQRAGGTQYF. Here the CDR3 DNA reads TGCGCCAGCAGTAGCCAGCGGGCGGGTGGTACGCAGTATTTT.

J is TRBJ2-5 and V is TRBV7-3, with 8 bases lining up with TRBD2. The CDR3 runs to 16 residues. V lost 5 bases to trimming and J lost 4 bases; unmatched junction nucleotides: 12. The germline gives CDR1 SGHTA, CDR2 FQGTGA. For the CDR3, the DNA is TGTGCCAGCAGCGTAGGAAAGACGGGGGGGAGAGAGACCCAGTACTTC. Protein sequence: CASSVGKTGGRETQYF.

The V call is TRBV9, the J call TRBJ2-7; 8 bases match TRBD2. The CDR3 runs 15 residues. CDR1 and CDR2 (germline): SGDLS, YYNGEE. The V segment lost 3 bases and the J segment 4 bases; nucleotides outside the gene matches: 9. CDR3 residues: CASSAGASGSYEQYF. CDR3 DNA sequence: TGTGCCAGCAGCGCCGGGGCTAGCGGGTCGTACGAGCAGTACTTC.

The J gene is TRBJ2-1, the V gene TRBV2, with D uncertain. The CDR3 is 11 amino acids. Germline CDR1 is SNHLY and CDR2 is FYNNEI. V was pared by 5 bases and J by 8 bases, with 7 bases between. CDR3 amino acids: CASSSFDEQFF. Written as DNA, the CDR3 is TGTGCCAGCAGTAGCTTCGATGAGCAGTTCTTC. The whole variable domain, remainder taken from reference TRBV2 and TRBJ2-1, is EPEVTQTPSHQVTQMGQEVILRCVPISNHLYFYWYRQILGQKVEFLVSFYNNEISEKSEIFDDQFSVERPDGSNFTLKIRSTKLEDSAMYFCASSSFDEQFFGPGTRLTVL.

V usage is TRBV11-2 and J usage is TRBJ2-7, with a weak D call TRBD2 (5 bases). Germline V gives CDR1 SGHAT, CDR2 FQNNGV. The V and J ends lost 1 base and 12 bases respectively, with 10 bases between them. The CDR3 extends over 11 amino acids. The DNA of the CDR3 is TGTGCCAGCAGCTTAGGAGGGTCGACGTACTTC. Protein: CASSLGGSTYF. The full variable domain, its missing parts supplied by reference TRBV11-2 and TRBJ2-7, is EAGVAQSPRYKIIEKRQSVAFWCNPISGHATLYWYQQILGQGPKLLIQFQNNGVVDDSQLPKDRFSAERLKGVDSTLKIQPAKLEDSAVYLCASSLGGSTYFGPGTRLTVT.

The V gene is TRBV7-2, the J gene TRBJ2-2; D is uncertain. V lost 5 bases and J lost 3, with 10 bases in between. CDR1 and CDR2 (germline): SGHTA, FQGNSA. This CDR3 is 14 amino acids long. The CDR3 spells CASSVPRYTGELFF. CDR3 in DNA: TGTGCCAGCAGCGTTCCGAGGTACACCGGGGAGCTGTTTTTT.

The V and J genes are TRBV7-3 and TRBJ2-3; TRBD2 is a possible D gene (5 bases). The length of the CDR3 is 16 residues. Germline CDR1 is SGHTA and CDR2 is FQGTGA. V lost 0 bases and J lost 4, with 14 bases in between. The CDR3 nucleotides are TGTGCCAGCAGCTTAACCTACACTAGATCTGCAGATACGCAGTATTTT. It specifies CASSLTYTRSADTQYF.

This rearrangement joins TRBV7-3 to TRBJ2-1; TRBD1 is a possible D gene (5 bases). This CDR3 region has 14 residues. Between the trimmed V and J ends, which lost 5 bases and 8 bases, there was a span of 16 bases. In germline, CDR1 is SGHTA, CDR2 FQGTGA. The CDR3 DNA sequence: TGTGCCAGCAGCCCCTCCCCAGGGCGGTATGAGCAGTTCTTC. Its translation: CASSPSPGRYEQFF. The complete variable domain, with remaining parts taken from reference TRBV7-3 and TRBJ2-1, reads GAGVSQTPSNKVTEKGKYVELRCDPISGHTALYWYRQSLGQGPEFLIYFQGTGAADDSGLPNDRFFAVRPEGSVSTLKIQRTERGDSAVYLCASSPSPGRYEQFFGPGTRLTVL.

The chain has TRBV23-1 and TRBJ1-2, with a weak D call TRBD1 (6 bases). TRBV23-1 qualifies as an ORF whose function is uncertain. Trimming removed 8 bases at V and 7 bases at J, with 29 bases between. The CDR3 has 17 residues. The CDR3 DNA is TGCGCCAGCGGGTACAGGGCCCAAACCGAATACGAGTCTGGCTACACCTTC. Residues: CASGYRAQTEYESGYTF.

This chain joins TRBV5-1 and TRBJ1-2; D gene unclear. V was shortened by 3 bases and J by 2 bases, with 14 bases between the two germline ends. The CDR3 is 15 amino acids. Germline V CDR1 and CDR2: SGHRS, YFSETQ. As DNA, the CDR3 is TGCGCCAGCAGCTCCCGGGATCCAATGAACTATGGCTACACCTTC. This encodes CASSSRDPMNYGYTF.

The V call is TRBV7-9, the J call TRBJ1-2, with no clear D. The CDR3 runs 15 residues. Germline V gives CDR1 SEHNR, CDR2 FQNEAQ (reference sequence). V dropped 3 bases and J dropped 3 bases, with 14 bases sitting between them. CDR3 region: CASSLVGGSHYGYTF. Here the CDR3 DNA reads TGTGCCAGCAGCTTGGTTGGCGGCAGCCACTATGGCTACACCTTC. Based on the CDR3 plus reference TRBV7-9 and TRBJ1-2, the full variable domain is DTGVSQNPRHKITKRGQNVTFRCDPISEHNRLYWYRQTLGQGPEFLTYFQNEAQLEKSRLLSDRFSAERPKGSFSTLEIQRTEQGDSAMYLCASSLVGGSHYGYTFGSGTRLTVV.

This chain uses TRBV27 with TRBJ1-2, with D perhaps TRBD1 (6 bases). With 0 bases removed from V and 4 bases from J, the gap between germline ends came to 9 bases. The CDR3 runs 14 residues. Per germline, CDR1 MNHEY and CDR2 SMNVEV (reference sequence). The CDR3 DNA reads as TGTGCCAGCAGTTTATCCGGGACACGCTATGGCTACACCTTC. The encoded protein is CASSLSGTRYGYTF.

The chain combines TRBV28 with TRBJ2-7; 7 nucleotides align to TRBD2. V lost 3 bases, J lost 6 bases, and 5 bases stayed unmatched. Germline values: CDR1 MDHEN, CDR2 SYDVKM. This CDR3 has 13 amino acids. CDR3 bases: TGTGCCAGCAGTTTCGCAGGACTAGGCGAGCAGTACTTC. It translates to CASSFAGLGEQYF.

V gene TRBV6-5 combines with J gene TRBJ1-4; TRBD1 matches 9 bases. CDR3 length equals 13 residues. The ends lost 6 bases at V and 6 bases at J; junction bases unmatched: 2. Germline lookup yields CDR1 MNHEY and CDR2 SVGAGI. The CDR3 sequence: CASRRQGDEKLFF. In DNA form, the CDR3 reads TGTGCCAGCAGGCGACAGGGGGATGAAAAACTGTTTTTT.

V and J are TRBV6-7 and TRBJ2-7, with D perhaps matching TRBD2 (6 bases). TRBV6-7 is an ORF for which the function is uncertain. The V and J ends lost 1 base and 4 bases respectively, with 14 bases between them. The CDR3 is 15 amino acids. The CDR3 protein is CASSYYVSGPYEQYF. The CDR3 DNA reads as TGTGCCAGCAGTTACTATGTTAGCGGTCCTTACGAGCAGTACTTC.

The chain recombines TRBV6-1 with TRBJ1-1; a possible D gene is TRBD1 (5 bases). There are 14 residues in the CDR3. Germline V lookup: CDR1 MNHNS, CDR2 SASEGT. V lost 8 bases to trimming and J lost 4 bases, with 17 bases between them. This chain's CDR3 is CASGIAGGTTEAFF. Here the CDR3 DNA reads TGTGCCAGCGGCATAGCGGGGGGGACCACTGAAGCTTTCTTT.